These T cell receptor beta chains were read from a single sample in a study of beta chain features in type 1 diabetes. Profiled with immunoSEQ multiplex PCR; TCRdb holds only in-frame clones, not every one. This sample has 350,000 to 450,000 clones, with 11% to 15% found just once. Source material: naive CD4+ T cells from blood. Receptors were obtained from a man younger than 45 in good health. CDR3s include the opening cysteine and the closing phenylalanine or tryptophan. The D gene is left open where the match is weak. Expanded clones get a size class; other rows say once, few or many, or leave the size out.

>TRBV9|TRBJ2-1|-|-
CASSPEIDSWGSNEQFF
TGTGCCAGCAGCCCGGAAATCGATAGTTGGGGGAGCAATGAGCAGTTCTTC
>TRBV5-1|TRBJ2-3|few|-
CASRKRITPDTQYF
TGCGCCAGCCGAAAACGGATCACCCCAGATACGCAGTATTTT
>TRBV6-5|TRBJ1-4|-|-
CASTQTSGEKLFF
TGTGCCAGCACCCAGACATCGGGGGAAAAACTGTTTTTT
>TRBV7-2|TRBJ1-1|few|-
CASSLTRLGNTEAFF
TGTGCCAGCAGTCTTACCCGGCTCGGGAACACTGAAGCTTTCTTT
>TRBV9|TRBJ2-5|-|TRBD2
CASSSRAGWGVQETQYF
TGTGCCAGCAGCTCAAGAGCGGGGTGGGGGGTCCAAGAGACCCAGTACTTC
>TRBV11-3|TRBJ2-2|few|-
CASSPTRSTGELFF
TGTGCCAGCAGCCCAACGCGGAGCACCGGGGAGCTGTTTTTT
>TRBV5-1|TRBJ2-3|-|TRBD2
CASSLALAGTDTQYF
TGCGCCAGCAGCTTGGCACTAGCGGGAACAGATACGCAGTATTTT
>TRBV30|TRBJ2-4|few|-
CAWSVLAGGRNIQYF
TGTGCCTGGAGTGTCTTGGCAGGGGGGAGAAACATTCAGTACTTC
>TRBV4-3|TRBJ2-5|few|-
CASSQDVVQETQYF
TGCGCCAGCAGCCAAGATGTGGTGCAAGAGACCCAGTACTTC
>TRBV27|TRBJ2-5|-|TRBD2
CASSPSGSWETQYF
TGTGCCAGCAGTCCGAGCGGGAGTTGGGAGACCCAGTACTTC
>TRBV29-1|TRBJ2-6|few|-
CSGSTGSGANVLTF
TGCAGCGGTTCTACGGGCTCTGGGGCCAACGTCCTGACTTTC
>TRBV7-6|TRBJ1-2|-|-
CASSEADSYGYTF
TGTGCCAGCAGCGAAGCGGACAGCTATGGCTACACCTTC
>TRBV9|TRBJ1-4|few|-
CASSVLGGSEKLFF
TGTGCCAGCAGCGTGCTCGGGGGTTCAGAAAAACTGTTTTTT
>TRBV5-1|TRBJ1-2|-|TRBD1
CASSPGQGGGYTF
TGCGCCAGCAGCCCCGGACAGGGAGGTGGCTACACCTTC
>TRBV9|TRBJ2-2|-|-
CASSDNTGELFF
TGTGCCAGCAGCGATAACACCGGGGAGCTGTTTTTT
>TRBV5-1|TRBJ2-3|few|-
CASSQGDTQYF
TGCGCCAGCAGCCAGGGAGATACGCAGTATTTT